Below are 19 T cell receptor beta chains sequenced from a single sample in a study of OX40 agonist ivuxolimab in advanced cancers. This table comes from immunoSEQ multiplex PCR, and its TCRdb copy is limited to in-frame clones, with some not included. The table lists almost 80,000 clones, around 87% of them singletons. The starting material was CD4+ or CD8+ T cells sorted from blood, obtained in a trial of the OX40 agonist ivuxolimab. Receptor source: an adult with an advanced solid tumor such as melanoma, head and neck, liver or kidney cancer.

This clone was observed a single time. The genes are TRBV6-5 and TRBJ2-1; TRBD2 matches 10 bases. V lost 2 bases, J lost 6 bases, and 4 bases stayed unmatched. From germline, CDR1 is MNHEY and CDR2 SVGAGI. The CDR3 contains 15 residues. The CDR3 loop is CASSYETSGRNEQFF. DNA for the CDR3: TGTGCCAGCAGTTACGAGACTAGCGGGCGCAATGAGCAGTTCTTC.

The J gene is TRBJ2-7, the V gene TRBV6-1; 9 bases match TRBD1. Germline loops: CDR1 MNHNS, CDR2 SASEGT. This CDR3 comprises 15 residues. V gave up 0 bases and J gave up 1 base; unmatched junction bases: 1. CDR3 nucleotides: TGTGCCAGCAGTGAAGCCGGGACAGGGTCCTACGAGCAGTACTTC. Translating it yields CASSEAGTGSYEQYF.

V and J are TRBV10-3 and TRBJ2-2; the D gene is possibly TRBD1 (5 bases). There are 14 residues in the CDR3. The ends were cut back, 4 bases at V and 2 bases at J, with 8 bases in the middle. The germline CDR1 and CDR2 sequences are ENHRY and SYGVKD. Written as DNA, the CDR3 is TGTGCCATCAGTGCCCAGGGCAACACCGGGGAGCTGTTTTTT. It translates to CAISAQGNTGELFF.

The rearrangement uses TRBV21-1 and TRBJ1-5. TRBV21-1 is reported as a pseudogene. The CDR3 extends over 16 amino acids. CDR3 nucleotides: TGTGCCAGCAGCAAAAATCGAGGAGGATTCAATCAGCCCCAGCATTTT. Residues: CASSKNRGGFNQPQHF.

The chain recombines TRBV29-1 with TRBJ2-7; no clear D. Germline CDR1 is SQVTM and CDR2 is ANQGSEA. CDR3 length: 15 residues. The V end was cut by 2 bases, the J end by 2 bases, with 16 bases between. The CDR3 DNA reads TGCAGCGTTGAACGTCCCCAGGTAGGGACCTACGAGCAGTACTTC. This encodes CSVERPQVGTYEQYF.

This clone has more than one count but fewer than ten. The V call is TRBV5-1, the J call TRBJ2-3, with 10 bases aligning to TRBD2. J gave up 4 bases and V 4 bases, and 9 bases lay outside the gene matches. Germline CDR1 SGHRS, CDR2 YFSETQ. CDR3 length: 16 residues. Here the CDR3 DNA reads TGCGCCAGCAGCCCGCCCGGGACTAGCGAGGCAGATACGCAGTATTTT. Translating gives CASSPPGTSEADTQYF.

The chain has TRBV6-1 and TRBJ1-1; 7 bases agree with TRBD1. V gave up 6 bases and J gave up 5 bases; unmatched junction bases: 6. The CDR3 has 13 amino acids. Germline V lookup: CDR1 MNHNS, CDR2 SASEGT. CDR3 DNA sequence: TGTGCCAGCAGGCAGGGGGTATATACTGAAGCTTTCTTT. Protein sequence: CASRQGVYTEAFF.

This sequence joins TRBV7-2 and TRBJ2-1; D gene uncertain. Germline-derived CDR1 and CDR2 are SGHTA and FQGNSA. Trimming stripped 1 base from V and 13 bases from J, with 11 bases between. This CDR3 is built from 12 residues. CDR3 protein: CASSLVTLNQFF. The CDR3 DNA reads as TGTGCCAGCAGCTTAGTTACCCTGAATCAGTTCTTC.

V gene TRBV19 combines with J gene TRBJ1-5, with D maybe TRBD1 (5 bases). Germline V gene sequence: CDR1 LNHDA, CDR2 SQIVND (reference sequence). The CDR3 is made up of 17 amino acids. Trimming cost V 5 bases and J 2 bases, with 19 bases left between them. The CDR3 DNA reads TGTGCCAGTAGTGAGGCGGGGGGAAATGGAGGCAATCAGCCCCAGCATTTT. Translation gives CASSEAGGNGGNQPQHF.

The chain is built from TRBV5-1 and TRBJ2-1, with 8 bases aligning to TRBD2. V lost 0 bases and J lost 4; bases outside the gene matches: 6. CDR1 is SGHRS and CDR2 is YFSETQ in the germline V gene. This CDR3 region has 16 residues. CDR3 coding DNA: TGCGCCAGCAGCTTGGCCCCGGGAGGGGGTTACAATGAGCAGTTCTTC. It yields the protein CASSLAPGGGYNEQFF. Full variable domain (rest looked up from reference TRBV5-1 and TRBJ2-1): KAGVTQTPRYLIKTRGQQVTLSCSPISGHRSVSWYQQTPGQGLQFLFEYFSETQRNKGNFPGRFSGRQFSNSRSEMNVSTLELGDSALYLCASSLAPGGGYNEQFFGPGTRLTVL.

J is TRBJ2-2 and V is TRBV4-3, with D possibly matching TRBD2 (6 bases). Looked up from germline, CDR1 is LGHNA and CDR2 is YSLEER. The CDR3 contains 17 residues. Trimming pared 0 bases from V and 1 base from J, leaving 12 bases between. The CDR3 DNA is TGCGCCAGCAGCCAAGAAGCCCAGGGAGGGAACACCGGGGAGCTGTTTTTT. Protein sequence: CASSQEAQGGNTGELFF.

V gene TRBV7-2 combines with J gene TRBJ2-7; D uncertain. CDR1 is SGHTA and CDR2 is FQGNSA in the germline V gene. The CDR3 has 12 amino acids. V lost 2 bases to trimming and J lost 6 bases, with 8 bases between them. The CDR3 spells CASSLLDREQYF. DNA for the CDR3: TGTGCCAGCAGCTTACTAGATCGCGAGCAGTACTTC.

The gene calls are TRBV29-1 and TRBJ2-2; 11 bases fit TRBD2. The CDR3 extends over 15 amino acids. CDR1 is SQVTM and CDR2 is ANQGSEA in the germline V gene. J lost 5 bases, V lost 2 bases, and 4 bases had no gene match. The CDR3 DNA is TGCAGCGTTGAAATCCTAGCGGGAGGAACCGGGGAGCTGTTTTTT. It codes for CSVEILAGGTGELFF.

V is TRBV19 and J is TRBJ2-7; D is unclear. Looked up from germline, CDR1 is LNHDA and CDR2 is SQIVND (reference sequence). The V gene lost 5 bases and the J gene lost 0 bases, with 11 bases spanning the gap. The CDR3 spans 14 residues. DNA for the CDR3: TGTGCCAGTAGTGTTTCTGCTGCCTCCTACGAGCAGTACTTC. This encodes CASSVSAASYEQYF.

In this sample, this clone turned up a few times. The chain employs TRBV5-4 and TRBJ1-2, with D maybe TRBD1 (6 bases). V was clipped by 0 bases and J by 8 bases, with 17 bases between them. The CDR3 covers 15 residues. Germline-derived CDR1 and CDR2 are SGHNT and YYREEE (reference sequence). DNA for the CDR3: TGTGCCAGCAGCTTGGGTGGCAGGGGAGGTTGGGGCTACACCTTC. This sequence encodes CASSLGGRGGWGYTF.

V usage is TRBV2 and J usage is TRBJ2-7; 9 nucleotides line up with TRBD2. This CDR3 spans 15 amino acids. From germline, CDR1 is SNHLY and CDR2 FYNNEI. With 3 bases clipped from V and 5 bases from J, the junction kept 8 bases outside the gene matches. CDR3 sequence: CASSEFSGSVNEQYF. The CDR3 DNA follows: TGTGCCAGCAGTGAGTTTAGCGGGAGTGTAAACGAGCAGTACTTC.

The rearrangement uses TRBV7-2 and TRBJ2-5; the D gene is possibly TRBD1 (5 bases). V lost 7 bases and J 5 bases, leaving 14 bases between the germline ends. Germline values: CDR1 SGHTA, CDR2 FQGNSA. The CDR3 is made up of 13 amino acids. This chain's CDR3 is CASTNQGRETQYF. The CDR3 bases are TGTGCCAGCACCAACCAGGGTCGTGAGACCCAGTACTTC.

J is TRBJ2-1 and V is TRBV7-3; TRBD1 agrees at 9 bases. Germline V gene data show CDR1 as SGHTA and CDR2 as FQGTGA. This CDR3 region has 15 residues. Germline trimming cut 2 bases from V and 9 bases from J; bases unmatched to any gene: 8. The CDR3 is CASSLVGQGRGEQFF. CDR3 nucleotides: TGTGCCAGCAGCTTAGTGGGACAGGGCCGTGGTGAGCAGTTCTTC.

The rearrangement links TRBV11-2 to TRBJ2-2; 12 bases are a match to TRBD2. V trimming: 5 bases; J trimming: 5 bases; junction bases outside the gene matches: 12. CDR3 length equals 18 residues. Germline V gene lookup returns CDR1 SGHAT and CDR2 FQNNGV. This CDR3 is CASSKNLAGGYITGELFF. In DNA, the CDR3 is TGTGCCAGCAGCAAAAATCTAGCGGGAGGGTATATAACCGGGGAGCTGTTTTTT.